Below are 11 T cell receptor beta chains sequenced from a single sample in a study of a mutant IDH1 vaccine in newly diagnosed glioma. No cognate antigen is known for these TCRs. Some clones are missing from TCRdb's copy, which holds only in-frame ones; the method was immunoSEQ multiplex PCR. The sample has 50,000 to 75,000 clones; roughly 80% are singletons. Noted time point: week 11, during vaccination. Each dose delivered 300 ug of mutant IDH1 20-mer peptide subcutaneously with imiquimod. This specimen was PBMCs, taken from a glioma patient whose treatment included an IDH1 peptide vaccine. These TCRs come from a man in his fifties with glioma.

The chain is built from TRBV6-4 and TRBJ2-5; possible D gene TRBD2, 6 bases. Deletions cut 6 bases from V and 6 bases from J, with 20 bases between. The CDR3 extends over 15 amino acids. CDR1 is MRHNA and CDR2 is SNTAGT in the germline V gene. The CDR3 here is CASSVPGTGKKTQYF. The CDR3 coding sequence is TGTGCCAGCAGCGTTCCTGGGACTGGCAAAAAGACCCAGTACTTC.

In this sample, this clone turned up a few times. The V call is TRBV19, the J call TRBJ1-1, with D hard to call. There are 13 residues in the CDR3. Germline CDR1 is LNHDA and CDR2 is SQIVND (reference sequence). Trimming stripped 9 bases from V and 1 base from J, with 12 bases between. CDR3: CASAGYPNTEAFF. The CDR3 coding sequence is TGTGCCAGCGCGGGATATCCGAACACTGAAGCTTTCTTT.

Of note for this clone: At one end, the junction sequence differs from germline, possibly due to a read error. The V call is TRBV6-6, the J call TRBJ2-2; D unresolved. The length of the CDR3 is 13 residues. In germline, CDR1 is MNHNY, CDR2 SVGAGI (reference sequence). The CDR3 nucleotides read TGTGCCAGCACCTACCGGAACGCCGGGGAGCTGTTTTTT. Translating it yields CASTYRNAGELFF.

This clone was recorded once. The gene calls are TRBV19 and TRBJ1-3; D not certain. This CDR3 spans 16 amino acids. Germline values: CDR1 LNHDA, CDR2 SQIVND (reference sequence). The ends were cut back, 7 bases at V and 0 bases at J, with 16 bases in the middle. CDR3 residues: CASTPRGPISGNTIYF. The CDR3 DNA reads TGTGCCAGTACCCCCCGCGGCCCTATCTCTGGAAACACCATATATTTT. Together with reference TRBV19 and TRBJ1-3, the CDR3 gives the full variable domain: DGGITQSPKYLFRKEGQNVTLSCEQNLNHDAMYWYRQDPGQGLRLIYYSQIVNDFQKGDIAEGYSVSREKKESFPLTVTSAQKNPTAFYLCASTPRGPISGNTIYFGEGSWLTVV.

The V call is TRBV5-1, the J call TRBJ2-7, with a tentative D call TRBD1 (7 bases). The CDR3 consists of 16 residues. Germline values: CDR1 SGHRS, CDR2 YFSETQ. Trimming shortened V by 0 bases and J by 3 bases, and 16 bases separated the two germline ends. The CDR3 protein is CASSLGGGTEVYEQYF. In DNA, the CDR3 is TGCGCCAGCAGCTTGGGTGGGGGGACAGAGGTCTACGAGCAGTACTTC.

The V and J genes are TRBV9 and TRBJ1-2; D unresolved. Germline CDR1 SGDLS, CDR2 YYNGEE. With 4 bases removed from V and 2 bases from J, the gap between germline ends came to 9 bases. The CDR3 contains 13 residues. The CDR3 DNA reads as TGTGCCAGCAGCCCTACCGTAAACTATGGCTACACCTTC. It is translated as CASSPTVNYGYTF.

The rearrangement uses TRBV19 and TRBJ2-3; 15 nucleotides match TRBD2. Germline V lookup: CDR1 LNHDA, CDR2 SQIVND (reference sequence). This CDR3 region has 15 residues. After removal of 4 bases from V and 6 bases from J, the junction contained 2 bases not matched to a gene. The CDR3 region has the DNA TGTGCCAGTAGTAGGACTAGCGGGAGGGGCGATACGCAGTATTTT. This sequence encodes CASSRTSGRGDTQYF. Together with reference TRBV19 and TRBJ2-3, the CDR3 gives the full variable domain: DGGITQSPKYLFRKEGQNVTLSCEQNLNHDAMYWYRQDPGQGLRLIYYSQIVNDFQKGDIAEGYSVSREKKESFPLTVTSAQKNPTAFYLCASSRTSGRGDTQYFGPGTRLTVL.

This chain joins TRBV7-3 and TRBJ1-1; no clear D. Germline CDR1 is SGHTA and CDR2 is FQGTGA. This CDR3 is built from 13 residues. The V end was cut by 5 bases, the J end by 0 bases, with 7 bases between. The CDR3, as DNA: TGTGCCAGCAGCCCCCACCTGAACACTGAAGCTTTCTTT. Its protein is CASSPHLNTEAFF. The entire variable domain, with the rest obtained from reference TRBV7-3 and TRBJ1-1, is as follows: GAGVSQTPSNKVTEKGKYVELRCDPISGHTALYWYRQSLGQGPEFLIYFQGTGAADDSGLPNDRFFAVRPEGSVSTLKIQRTERGDSAVYLCASSPHLNTEAFFGQGTRLTVV.

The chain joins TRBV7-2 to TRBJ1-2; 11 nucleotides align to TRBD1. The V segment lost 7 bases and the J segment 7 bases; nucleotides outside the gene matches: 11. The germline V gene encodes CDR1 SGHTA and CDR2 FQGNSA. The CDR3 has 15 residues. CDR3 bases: TGTGCCAGCACCCTACGAGGGACAGGGGGATCTGGCTACACCTTC. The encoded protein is CASTLRGTGGSGYTF.

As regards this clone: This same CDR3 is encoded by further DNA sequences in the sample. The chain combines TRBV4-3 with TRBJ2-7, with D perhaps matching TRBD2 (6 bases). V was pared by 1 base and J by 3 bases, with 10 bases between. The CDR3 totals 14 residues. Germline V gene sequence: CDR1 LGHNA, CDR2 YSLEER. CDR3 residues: CASSQGTGDYEQYF. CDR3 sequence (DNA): TGCGCCAGCAGCCAAGGGACGGGGGACTACGAGCAGTACTTC.

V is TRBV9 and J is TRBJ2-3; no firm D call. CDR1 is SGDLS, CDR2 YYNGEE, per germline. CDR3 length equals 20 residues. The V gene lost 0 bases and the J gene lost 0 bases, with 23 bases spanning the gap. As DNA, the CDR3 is TGTGCCAGCAGCGTAGCATCGGAAGTGGTTCCTGGGTCTAGCACAGATACGCAGTATTTT. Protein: CASSVASEVVPGSSTDTQYF.